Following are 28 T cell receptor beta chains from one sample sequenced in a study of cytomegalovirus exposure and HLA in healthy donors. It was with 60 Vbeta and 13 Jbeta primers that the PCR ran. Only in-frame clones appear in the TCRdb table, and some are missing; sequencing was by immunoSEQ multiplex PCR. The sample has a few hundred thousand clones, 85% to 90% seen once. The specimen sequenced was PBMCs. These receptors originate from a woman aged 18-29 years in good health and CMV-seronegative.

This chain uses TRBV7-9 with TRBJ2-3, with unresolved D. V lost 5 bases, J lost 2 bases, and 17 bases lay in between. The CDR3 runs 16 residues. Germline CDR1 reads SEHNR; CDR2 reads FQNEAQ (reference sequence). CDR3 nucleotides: TGTGCCAGCAGCCCCCCCGCGCCACTCTACACAGATACGCAGTATTTT. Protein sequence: CASSPPAPLYTDTQYF.

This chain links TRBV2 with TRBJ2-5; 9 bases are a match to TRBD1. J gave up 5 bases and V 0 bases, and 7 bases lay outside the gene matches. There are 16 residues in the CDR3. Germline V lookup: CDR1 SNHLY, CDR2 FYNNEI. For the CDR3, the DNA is TGTGCCAGCAGTGAAGCGCTGGGACAGGGCTGGGAGACCCAGTACTTC. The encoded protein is CASSEALGQGWETQYF.

DNA for the CDR3: TGTGCCAGCAGTTTATTGGCGGCAGGGGGAACTGAAGCTTTCTTT. It yields the protein CASSLLAAGGTEAFF. This sequence joins TRBV27 and TRBJ1-1; 7 bases line up with TRBD1. J was trimmed by 5 bases and V by 1 base; bases with no gene match: 7. CDR3 length equals 15 residues. Germline loops: CDR1 MNHEY, CDR2 SMNVEV (reference sequence).

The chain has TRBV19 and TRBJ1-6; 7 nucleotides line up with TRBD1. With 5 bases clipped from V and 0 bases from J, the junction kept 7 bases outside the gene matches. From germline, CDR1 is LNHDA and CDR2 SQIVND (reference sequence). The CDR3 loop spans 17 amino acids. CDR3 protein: CASSWDRTSSYNSPLHF. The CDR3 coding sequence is TGTGCCAGTAGTTGGGACAGAACAAGCTCCTATAATTCACCCCTCCACTTT.

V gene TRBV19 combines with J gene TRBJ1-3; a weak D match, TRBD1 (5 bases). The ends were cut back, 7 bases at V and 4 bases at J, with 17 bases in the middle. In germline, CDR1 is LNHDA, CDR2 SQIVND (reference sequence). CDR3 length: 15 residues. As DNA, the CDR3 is TGTGCCAGTACCCGCGGAGGGACGGGCGGAAACACCATATATTTT. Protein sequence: CASTRGGTGGNTIYF. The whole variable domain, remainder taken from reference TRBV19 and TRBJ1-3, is DGGITQSPKYLFRKEGQNVTLSCEQNLNHDAMYWYRQDPGQGLRLIYYSQIVNDFQKGDIAEGYSVSREKKESFPLTVTSAQKNPTAFYLCASTRGGTGGNTIYFGEGSWLTVV.

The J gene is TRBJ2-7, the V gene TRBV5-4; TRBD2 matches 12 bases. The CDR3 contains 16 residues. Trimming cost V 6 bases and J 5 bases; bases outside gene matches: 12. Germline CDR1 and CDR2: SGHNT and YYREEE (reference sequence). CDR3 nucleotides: TGTGCCAGCAACCCACCGGGACTAGCGGGTTCCCACGAGCAGTACTTC. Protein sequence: CASNPPGLAGSHEQYF.

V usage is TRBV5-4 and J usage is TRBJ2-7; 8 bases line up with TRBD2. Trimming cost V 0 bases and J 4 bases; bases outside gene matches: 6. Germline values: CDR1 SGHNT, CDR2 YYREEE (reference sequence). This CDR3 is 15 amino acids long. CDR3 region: CASSLARAGEYEQYF. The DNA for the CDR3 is TGTGCCAGCAGCTTGGCCAGAGCGGGAGAGTACGAGCAGTACTTC.

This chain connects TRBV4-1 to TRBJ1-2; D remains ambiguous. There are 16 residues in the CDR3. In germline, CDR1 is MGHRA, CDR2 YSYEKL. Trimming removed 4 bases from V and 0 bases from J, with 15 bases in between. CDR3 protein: CASSPATGFSNYGYTF. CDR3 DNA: TGCGCCAGCAGCCCTGCGACGGGGTTTTCTAACTATGGCTACACCTTC.

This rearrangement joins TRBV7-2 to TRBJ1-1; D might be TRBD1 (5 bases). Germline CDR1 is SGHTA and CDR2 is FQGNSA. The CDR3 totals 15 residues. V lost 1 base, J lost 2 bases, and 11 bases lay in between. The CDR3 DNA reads TGTGCCAGCAGCTTAGTGACAGCACTTAACACTGAAGCTTTCTTT. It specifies CASSLVTALNTEAFF. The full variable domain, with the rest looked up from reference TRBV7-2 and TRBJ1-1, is GAGVSQSPSNKVTEKGKDVELRCDPISGHTALYWYRQSLGQGLEFLIYFQGNSAPDKSGLPSDRFSAERTGGSVSTLTIQRTQQEDSAVYLCASSLVTALNTEAFFGQGTRLTVV.

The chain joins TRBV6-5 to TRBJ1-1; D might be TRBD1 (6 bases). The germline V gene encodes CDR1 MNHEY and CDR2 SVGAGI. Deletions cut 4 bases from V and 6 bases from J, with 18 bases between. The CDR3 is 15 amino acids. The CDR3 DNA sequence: TGTGCCAGCAGTTCGACAGGACGGTTAGGCGCTGAAGCTTTCTTT. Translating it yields CASSSTGRLGAEAFF.

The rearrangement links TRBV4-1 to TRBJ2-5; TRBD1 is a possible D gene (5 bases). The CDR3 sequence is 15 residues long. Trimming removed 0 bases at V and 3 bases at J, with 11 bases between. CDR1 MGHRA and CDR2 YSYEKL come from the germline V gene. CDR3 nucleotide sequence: TGCGCCAGCAGCCAAGAGAGTCTAGGGGAAGAGACCCAGTACTTC. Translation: CASSQESLGEETQYF.

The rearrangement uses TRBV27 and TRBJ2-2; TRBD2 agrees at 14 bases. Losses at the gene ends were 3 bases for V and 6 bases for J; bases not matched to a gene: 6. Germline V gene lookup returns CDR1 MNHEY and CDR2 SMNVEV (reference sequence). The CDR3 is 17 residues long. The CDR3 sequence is CASSFGGLAGVAGELFF. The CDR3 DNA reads TGTGCCAGCAGTTTCGGGGGACTAGCGGGAGTGGCCGGGGAGCTGTTTTTT.

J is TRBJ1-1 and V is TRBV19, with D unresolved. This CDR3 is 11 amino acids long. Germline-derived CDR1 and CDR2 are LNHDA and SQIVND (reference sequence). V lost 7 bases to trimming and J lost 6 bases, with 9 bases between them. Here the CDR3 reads CASTGIAEAFF. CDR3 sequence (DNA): TGTGCCAGTACGGGGATCGCTGAAGCTTTCTTT. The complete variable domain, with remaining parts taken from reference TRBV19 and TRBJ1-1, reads DGGITQSPKYLFRKEGQNVTLSCEQNLNHDAMYWYRQDPGQGLRLIYYSQIVNDFQKGDIAEGYSVSREKKESFPLTVTSAQKNPTAFYLCASTGIAEAFFGQGTRLTVV.

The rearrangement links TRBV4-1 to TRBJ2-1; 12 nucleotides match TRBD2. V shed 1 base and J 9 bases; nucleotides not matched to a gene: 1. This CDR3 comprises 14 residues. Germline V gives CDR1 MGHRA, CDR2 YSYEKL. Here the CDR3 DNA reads TGCGCCAGCAGCCAAGCGACTAGCGGGGGTGAGCAGTTCTTC. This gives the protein CASSQATSGGEQFF.

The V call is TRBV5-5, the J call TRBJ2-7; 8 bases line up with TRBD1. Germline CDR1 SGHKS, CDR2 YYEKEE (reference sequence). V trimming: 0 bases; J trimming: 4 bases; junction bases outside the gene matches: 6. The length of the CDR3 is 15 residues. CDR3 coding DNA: TGTGCCAGCAGCTTGGGCGCAGGGGGCTTTTACGAGCAGTACTTC. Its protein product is CASSLGAGGFYEQYF.

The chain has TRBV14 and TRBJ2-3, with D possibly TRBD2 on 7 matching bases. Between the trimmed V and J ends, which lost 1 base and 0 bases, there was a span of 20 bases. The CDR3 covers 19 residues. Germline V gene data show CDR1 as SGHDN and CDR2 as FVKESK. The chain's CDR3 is CASSQALLGGPTSTDTQYF. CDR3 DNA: TGTGCCAGCAGCCAAGCGTTACTGGGGGGGCCGACTAGCACAGATACGCAGTATTTT.

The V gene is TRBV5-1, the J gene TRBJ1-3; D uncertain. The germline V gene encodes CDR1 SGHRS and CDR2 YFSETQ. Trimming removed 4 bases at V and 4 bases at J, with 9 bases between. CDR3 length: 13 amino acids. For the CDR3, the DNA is TGCGCCAGCAGCCCACGGGAGGGAAACACCATATATTTT. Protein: CASSPREGNTIYF.

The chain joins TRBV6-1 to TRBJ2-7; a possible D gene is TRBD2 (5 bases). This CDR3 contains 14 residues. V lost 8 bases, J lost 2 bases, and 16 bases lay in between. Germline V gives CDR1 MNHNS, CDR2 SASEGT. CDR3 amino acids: CASLPRGQTYEQYF. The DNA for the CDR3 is TGTGCCAGCCTCCCCCGAGGGCAGACCTACGAGCAGTACTTC.

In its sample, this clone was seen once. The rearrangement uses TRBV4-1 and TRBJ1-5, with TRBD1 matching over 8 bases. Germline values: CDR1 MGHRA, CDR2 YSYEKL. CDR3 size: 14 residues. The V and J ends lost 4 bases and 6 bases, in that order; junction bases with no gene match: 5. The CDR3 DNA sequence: TGCGCCAGCAGCCCTGGACAGGGTCGTCAGCCCCAGCATTTT. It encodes CASSPGQGRQPQHF.

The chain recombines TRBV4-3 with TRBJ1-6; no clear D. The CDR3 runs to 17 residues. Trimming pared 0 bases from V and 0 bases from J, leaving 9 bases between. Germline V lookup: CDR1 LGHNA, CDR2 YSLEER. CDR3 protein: CASSQDESSSYNSPLHF. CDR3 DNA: TGCGCCAGCAGCCAAGACGAGTCTTCCTCCTATAATTCACCCCTCCACTTT.

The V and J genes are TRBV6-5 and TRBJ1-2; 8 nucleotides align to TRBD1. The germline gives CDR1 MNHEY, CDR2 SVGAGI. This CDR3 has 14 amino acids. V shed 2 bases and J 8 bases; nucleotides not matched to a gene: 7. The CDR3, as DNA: TGTGCCAGCAGTTACCGCTCAGGGGGCGGCGGCTACACCTTC. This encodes CASSYRSGGGGYTF.

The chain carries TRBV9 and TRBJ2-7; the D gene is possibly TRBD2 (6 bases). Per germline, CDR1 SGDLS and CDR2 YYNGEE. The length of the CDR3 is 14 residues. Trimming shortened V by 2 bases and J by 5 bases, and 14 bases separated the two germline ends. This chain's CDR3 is CASSVGGGSHEQYF. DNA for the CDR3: TGTGCCAGCAGCGTCGGTGGGGGGTCCCACGAGCAGTACTTC.

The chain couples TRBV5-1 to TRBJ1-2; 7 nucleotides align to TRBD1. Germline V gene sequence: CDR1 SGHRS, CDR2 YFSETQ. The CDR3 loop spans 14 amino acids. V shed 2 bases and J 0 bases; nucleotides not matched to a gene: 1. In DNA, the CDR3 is TGCGCCAGCAGCTTCGGGACAGCTAACTATGGCTACACCTTC. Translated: CASSFGTANYGYTF.

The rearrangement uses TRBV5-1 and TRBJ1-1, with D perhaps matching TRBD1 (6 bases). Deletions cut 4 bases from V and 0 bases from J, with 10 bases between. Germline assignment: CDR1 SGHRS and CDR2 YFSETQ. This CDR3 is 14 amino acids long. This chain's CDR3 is CASSGGQMNTEAFF. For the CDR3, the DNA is TGCGCCAGCAGCGGCGGACAGATGAACACTGAAGCTTTCTTT. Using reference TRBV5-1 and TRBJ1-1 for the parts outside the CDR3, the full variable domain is KAGVTQTPRYLIKTRGQQVTLSCSPISGHRSVSWYQQTPGQGLQFLFEYFSETQRNKGNFPGRFSGRQFSNSRSEMNVSTLELGDSALYLCASSGGQMNTEAFFGQGTRLTVV.

The CDR3 reads CASSLLQGDEQFF. Here the CDR3 DNA reads TGTGCCAGCAGCCTCCTACAGGGCGATGAGCAGTTCTTC. The chain links TRBV4-2 to TRBJ2-1; maybe TRBD1 (6 bases). Deletions cut 4 bases from V and 8 bases from J, with 12 bases between. The CDR3 runs 13 residues. Germline V lookup: CDR1 LGHNA, CDR2 YNFKEQ.

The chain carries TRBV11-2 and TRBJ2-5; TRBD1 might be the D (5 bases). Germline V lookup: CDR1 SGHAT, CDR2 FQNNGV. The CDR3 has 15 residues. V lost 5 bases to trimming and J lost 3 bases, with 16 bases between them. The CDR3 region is CASSTAPRGKETQYF. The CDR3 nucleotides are TGTGCCAGCAGCACCGCCCCTAGGGGAAAAGAGACCCAGTACTTC.

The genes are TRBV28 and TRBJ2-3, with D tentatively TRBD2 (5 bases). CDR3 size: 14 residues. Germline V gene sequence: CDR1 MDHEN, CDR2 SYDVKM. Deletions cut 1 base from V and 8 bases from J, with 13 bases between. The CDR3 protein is CASSLSGSLVTQYF. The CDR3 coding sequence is TGTGCCAGCAGTTTATCGGGATCCCTAGTTACGCAGTATTTT.

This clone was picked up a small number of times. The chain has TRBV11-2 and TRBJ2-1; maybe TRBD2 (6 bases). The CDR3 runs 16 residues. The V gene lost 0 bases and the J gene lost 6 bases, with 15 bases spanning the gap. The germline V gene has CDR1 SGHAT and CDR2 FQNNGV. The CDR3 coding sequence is TGTGCCAGCAGCTTAGAGGCGGGGAATCGGTTCAATGAGCAGTTCTTC. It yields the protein CASSLEAGNRFNEQFF.